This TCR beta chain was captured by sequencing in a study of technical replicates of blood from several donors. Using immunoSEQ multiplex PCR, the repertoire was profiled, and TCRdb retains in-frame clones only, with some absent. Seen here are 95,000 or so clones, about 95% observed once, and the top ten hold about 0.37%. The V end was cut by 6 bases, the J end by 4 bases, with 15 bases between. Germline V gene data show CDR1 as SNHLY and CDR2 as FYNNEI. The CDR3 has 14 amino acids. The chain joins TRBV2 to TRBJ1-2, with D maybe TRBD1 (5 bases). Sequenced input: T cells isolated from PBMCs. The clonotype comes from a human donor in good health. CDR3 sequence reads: CASRGGEGLYGYTF. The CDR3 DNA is TGTGCCAGCAGGGGGGGAGAAGGGCTCTATGGCTACACCTTC.